Listed here is a single T cell receptor (beta chain). This sample is part of a study of T cell responses to AZD1222 COVID-19 vaccine. Generated by immunoSEQ multiplex PCR, the TCRdb table keeps only in-frame clones and is missing some. The profile shows some 140,000 clones, 80% to 90% of them singletons. CDR1 is SGHKS, CDR2 YYEKEE, per germline (reference sequence). The CDR3 is made up of 16 amino acids. V lost 5 bases to trimming and J lost 5 bases, with 23 bases between them. This material consisted of peripheral blood, taken on day 0 of MenACWY control vaccination. The TCR originated in an adult in good health. The chain recombines TRBV5-5 with TRBJ2-7; D possibly matches TRBD1 or TRBD2 (5 bases each). The CDR3 region is CASSSSPGPASDEQYF. In nucleotides, the CDR3 is TGTGCCAGCAGTTCGAGCCCGGGACCTGCTTCGGACGAGCAGTACTTC.